The clone carrying this T cell receptor (beta chain) was seen only a few times. As yet, its antigen is unknown. One base away lies a much larger clone, so this may be a sequencing read error. This entry belongs to a study of breast tumors, draining lymph nodes, adjacent tissues. Study-level findings and limits: The data were judged consistent with most tumor T cells coming from lymph node and expanding in tumor. Luminal-like breast cancer showed significantly higher tumor–nontumor repertoire similarity than basal-like. Tumor repertoires ranked between lymph nodes and nontumor tissue in diversity, with V and J gene preferences. Data only fit, rather than demonstrated, lymph node origin of most tumor T cells.

TCRdb reprocessed the multiplex PCR reads via MiXCR and lists one record per CDR3 protein. The profile covers 50,000 to 55,000 distinct CDR3 sequences, with roughly 40% appearing a single time and about 10% taken by the ten largest. This CDR3 region has 13 residues. Trimming cost V 6 bases and J 5 bases, with 13 bases left between them. CDR1 and CDR2 (germline): MNHEY, SVGEGT. The sample comprised breast tumor tissue. This TCR came from a female donor with breast cancer. Some clones in this sample may be carry-over from other donors' samples. The gene calls are TRBV6-2 or TRBV6-3 and TRBJ2-5; TRBD2 is a possible D gene (5 bases). CDR3 residues: CASSRDQWETQYF. DNA of the CDR3: TGTGCCAGCAGCCGGGATCAGTGGGAGACCCAGTACTTC.